One and the same sample provided the 24 T cell receptor beta chains below, sequenced in a study of CD8 T cells in Susac syndrome. After extraction with the RNeasy kit, roughly 0.45 to 1 ug of the RNA was reverse transcribed using random hexamers. TCRdb redid the calling of the immunoSEQ multiplex PCR reads with MiXCR, one entry per CDR3 protein. The sample holds roughly 190,000 distinct CDR3 sequences, 90% to 95% seen once. The specimen sequenced was CD4+ T cells from PBMCs. These receptors were taken from a human donor with Susac syndrome.

The V and J genes are TRBV2 and TRBJ2-3; D is uncertain. The V and J ends lost 3 bases and 0 bases respectively, with 10 bases between them. Germline CDR1 reads SNHLY; CDR2 reads FYNNEI. The CDR3 has 15 amino acids. CDR3 in DNA: TGTGCCAGCAGTGAGCAGCCGGAGAGCACAGATACGCAGTATTTT. Protein sequence: CASSEQPESTDTQYF.

This clonotype showed up just a few times. This chain connects TRBV7-9 to TRBJ1-2; unclear D gene. Trimming stripped 2 bases from V and 5 bases from J, with 9 bases between. The CDR3 spans 13 residues. Germline V lookup: CDR1 SEHNR, CDR2 FQNEAQ (reference sequence). The DNA of the CDR3 is TGTGCCAGCAGCTTAATGTTGGGTTATGGCTACACCTTC. The encoded protein is CASSLMLGYGYTF.

This clonotype was seen a few times. The rearrangement links TRBV29-1 to TRBJ2-7; 8 bases are shared with TRBD2. V was clipped by 1 base and J by 1 base; unmatched bases: 6. Germline V CDR1 and CDR2: SQVTM, ANQGSEA. The CDR3 is 15 amino acids. This CDR3 reads CSVEGRAGGSYEQYF. The CDR3, as DNA: TGCAGCGTTGAAGGTAGGGCGGGAGGTTCCTACGAGCAGTACTTC.

The chain joins TRBV5-1 to TRBJ2-1, with D perhaps matching TRBD2 (6 bases). Trimming took off 0 bases at V and 13 bases at J, with 17 bases between the two ends. The CDR3 has 14 amino acids. Germline V gives CDR1 SGHRS, CDR2 YFSETQ. The CDR3 DNA sequence: TGCGCCAGCAGCTTGGGGGCTAGCGAGGACCCACAGTTCTTC. Translating gives CASSLGASEDPQFF.

The chain links TRBV20-1 to TRBJ2-4; TRBD2 agrees at 11 bases. Trimming at V came to 6 bases and at J to 4 bases, leaving 8 bases not matched to a gene. The CDR3 totals 15 residues. Germline CDR1 and CDR2: DFQATT and SNEGSKA (reference sequence). The CDR3: CSAATSGSGKNIQYF. CDR3 coding DNA: TGCAGTGCAGCTACTAGCGGGAGTGGTAAAAACATTCAGTACTTC.

The chain uses TRBV7-9 and TRBJ1-3; D remains unclear. Germline V CDR1 and CDR2: SEHNR, FQNEAQ (reference sequence). Trimming took 0 bases from V and 3 from J, leaving 9 bases between them. The CDR3 loop spans 15 amino acids. CDR3 in amino acids: CASSLATIGGNTIYF. The CDR3 DNA reads TGTGCCAGCAGCTTAGCCACGATTGGTGGAAACACCATATATTTT.

The chain employs TRBV3-1 and TRBJ1-1; D ambiguous. With 4 bases removed from V and 4 bases from J, the gap between germline ends came to 10 bases. This CDR3 spans 13 amino acids. Germline lookup yields CDR1 LGHDT and CDR2 YNNKEL (reference sequence). The CDR3 protein is CASSPYSATEAFF. The CDR3, as DNA: TGTGCCAGCAGCCCGTACAGTGCCACTGAAGCTTTCTTT.

The CDR3: CASSPAPSGPQETQYF. CDR3 in DNA: TGTGCCAGCAGCCCAGCCCCAAGCGGACCACAAGAGACCCAGTACTTC. The gene calls are TRBV28 and TRBJ2-5, with TRBD2 as a possible D gene (5 bases). Germline V CDR1 and CDR2: MDHEN, SYDVKM. The CDR3 has 16 amino acids. Trimming left V 6 bases short and J 2 bases short, with 19 bases between.

CDR3 nucleotides: TGCAGTGCTAGAGGAGTGGATGGCAATCAGCCCCAGCATTTT. This codes for CSARGVDGNQPQHF. The rearrangement joins TRBV20-1 to TRBJ1-5; no clear D gene. Per germline, CDR1 DFQATT and CDR2 SNEGSKA (reference sequence). The CDR3 covers 14 residues. The germline V and J ends were trimmed by 1 base and 2 bases, with 9 bases remaining between them.

V and J are TRBV27 and TRBJ2-5; the match to TRBD1 covers 7 bases. This CDR3 has 15 residues. The junction had 11 bases not matched to a gene; V was cut back by 5 bases and J by 5 bases. Per germline, CDR1 MNHEY and CDR2 SMNVEV (reference sequence). The CDR3 sequence: CASSAGQVMRETQYF. CDR3 coding DNA: TGTGCCAGCAGTGCCGGACAGGTGATGAGGGAGACCCAGTACTTC.

The rearrangement links TRBV5-8 to TRBJ1-2; tentative D call: TRBD1 (6 bases). V lost 4 bases, J lost 4 bases, and 23 bases lay in between. CDR3 size: 17 residues. Germline V gives CDR1 SGHTS, CDR2 YDEGEE. The CDR3 here is CASSDIKRTDPSYGYTF. CDR3 DNA sequence: TGTGCCAGCAGCGATATCAAAAGGACAGACCCCAGCTATGGCTACACCTTC.

This chain links TRBV9 with TRBJ1-4; weak D call: TRBD1 (5 bases). V was shortened by 0 bases and J by 4 bases, with 10 bases between the two germline ends. The CDR3 is made up of 15 amino acids. Per germline, CDR1 SGDLS and CDR2 YYNGEE. CDR3 residues: CASSVAGRYNEKLFF. Written as DNA, the CDR3 is TGTGCCAGCAGCGTAGCGGGGCGATATAATGAAAAACTGTTTTTT. Full variable domain (missing parts from reference TRBV9 and TRBJ1-4): DSGVTQTPKHLITATGQRVTLRCSPRSGDLSVYWYQQSLDQGLQFLIQYYNGEERAKGNILERFSAQQFPDLHSELNLSSLELGDSALYFCASSVAGRYNEKLFFGSGTQLSVL.

The sample holds one count of this clonotype. The chain links TRBV20-1 to TRBJ2-5, with TRBD1 identical over 7 bases. With V trimmed by 1 base and J by 5 bases, 10 bases remained unmatched. CDR1 and CDR2 from the germline V gene are DFQATT and SNEGSKA (reference sequence). The CDR3 totals 15 residues. CDR3 sequence: CSARAPTGLRETQYF. CDR3 nucleotide sequence: TGCAGTGCTAGAGCCCCGACAGGGCTTCGGGAGACCCAGTACTTC.

This chain links TRBV6-2 or TRBV6-3 with TRBJ1-1; D might be TRBD1 (5 bases). Deletions cut 5 bases from V and 0 bases from J, with 10 bases between. The CDR3 has 14 residues. CDR1 and CDR2 (germline): MNHEY, SVGEGT. CDR3 nucleotide sequence: TGTGCCAGCAGTGCGGGACTCATGAACACTGAAGCTTTCTTT. Translated, it gives CASSAGLMNTEAFF.

The chain carries TRBV7-9 and TRBJ1-2; D is uncertain. The germline V gene encodes CDR1 SEHNR and CDR2 FQNEAQ (reference sequence). The V gene lost 5 bases and the J gene lost 7 bases, with 20 bases spanning the gap. The CDR3 covers 15 residues. The CDR3 coding sequence is TGTGCCAGCAGCCAGACGGCGGGAGTCATCAGTGGCTACACCTTC. It translates to CASSQTAGVISGYTF. Complete variable domain (other parts from reference TRBV7-9 and TRBJ1-2): DTGVSQNPRHKITKRGQNVTFRCDPISEHNRLYWYRQTLGQGPEFLTYFQNEAQLEKSRLLSDRFSAERPKGSFSTLEIQRTEQGDSAMYLCASSQTAGVISGYTFGSGTRLTVV.

The chain joins TRBV20-1 to TRBJ2-3; D remains unclear. The CDR3 contains 11 residues. V gave up 3 bases and J gave up 4 bases, with 5 bases separating them. Germline V gene lookup returns CDR1 DFQATT and CDR2 SNEGSKA (reference sequence). CDR3 DNA: TGCAGTGCTAGGATGGCAGATACGCAGTATTTT. As protein: CSARMADTQYF.

Notes on this clonotype: One end of the junction does not line up with germline, which may come from a read error. V gene TRBV29-1 combines with J gene TRBJ2-3; D is possibly TRBD1 or TRBD2 (5 bases each). This CDR3 contains 14 residues. Germline V gene lookup returns CDR1 SQVTM and CDR2 ANQGSEA. DNA for the CDR3: TGTAGCGTTGGAGAGGGGCTGAGCACAGATACGCAGTATTTT. Its translation: CSVGEGLSTDTQYF.

The V and J genes are TRBV20-1 and TRBJ2-2, with a weak D call TRBD2 (6 bases). Trimming shortened V by 5 bases and J by 4 bases, and 17 bases separated the two germline ends. Germline V CDR1 and CDR2: DFQATT, SNEGSKA (reference sequence). The CDR3 runs 15 residues. The CDR3 DNA sequence: TGCAGTGCTCCAGCGACGTTCGGGGGCACCGGGGAGCTGTTTTTT. Amino acid sequence: CSAPATFGGTGELFF.

V usage is TRBV7-9 and J usage is TRBJ1-5; 9 bases agree with TRBD1. After removal of 4 bases from V and 0 bases from J, the junction contained 4 bases not matched to a gene. From germline, CDR1 is SEHNR and CDR2 FQNEAQ (reference sequence). The CDR3 is 16 residues long. CDR3 nucleotides: TGTGCCAGCAGCTCGACAGGGGGTTATAGCAATCAGCCCCAGCATTTT. As protein: CASSSTGGYSNQPQHF.

V gene TRBV6-5 combines with J gene TRBJ2-5; TRBD1 matches 9 bases. CDR1 is MNHEY and CDR2 is SVGAGI in the germline V gene. V was clipped by 4 bases and J by 4 bases; unmatched bases: 4. CDR3 length: 14 residues. The CDR3 region has the DNA TGTGCCAGCAGTTTAACAGGGGGCGCAGAGACCCAGTACTTC. Amino acids: CASSLTGGAETQYF.

V is TRBV4-1 and J is TRBJ2-7, with D possibly TRBD2 on 5 matching bases. The CDR3 has 16 amino acids. Germline-derived CDR1 and CDR2 are MGHRA and YSYEKL. Trimming cost V 4 bases and J 2 bases, with 18 bases left between them. This CDR3 reads CASSPRGEGFTYEQYF. Here the CDR3 DNA reads TGCGCCAGCAGCCCTCGGGGAGAGGGTTTCACCTACGAGCAGTACTTC.

This clonotype was picked up one time. The CDR3 DNA reads TGTGCCAGCAGTTTGGCGGGAGCCAGCGGCAATGAGCAGTTCTTC. It yields the protein CASSLAGASGNEQFF. The chain is built from TRBV12-3 or TRBV12-4 and TRBJ2-1, with TRBD2 matching over 7 bases. V shed 3 bases and J 6 bases; nucleotides not matched to a gene: 8. This CDR3 region has 15 residues.

The V call is TRBV6-1, the J call TRBJ2-7; D not certain. V was cut by 4 bases and J by 0 bases, with 16 bases left in between. In germline, CDR1 is MNHNS, CDR2 SASEGT. The CDR3 is 16 residues long. The CDR3 loop is CASSAVADGTSYEQYF. CDR3 DNA sequence: TGTGCCAGCAGTGCAGTCGCGGACGGAACCTCCTACGAGCAGTACTTC.

This chain joins TRBV12-3 or TRBV12-4 and TRBJ2-5; D not resolved. This CDR3 region has 14 residues. Trimming removed 2 bases at V and 4 bases at J, with 11 bases between. The CDR3 protein is CASSLFGIRETQYF. In DNA form, the CDR3 reads TGTGCCAGCAGTTTATTTGGGATCCGAGAGACCCAGTACTTC.